This T cell receptor beta chain derives from a study of stem cell transplantation in POMP-related autoinflammatory disease (dated by TCRdb to the early 2020s). Some background on the complete study: It was hypothesized that MHC class I-dependent CD8+ T-cell differentiation and positive selection are impaired by defective thymoproteasomes, resulting in skewing of the TRB repertoire. Before transplant, patients showed CD4+ naive T-cell skewing, low CD8+ T-cell proportions, and reduced T-cell cytokine secretion. To find out how POMP deficiency affects T-cell receptor beta repertoire diversity and CDR3 characteristics, high-throughput TRB sequencing was used. The research as a whole found: PRAID patients trended toward lower TRB diversity and higher clonality across all analyzed T-cell subsets. The number of unique TRB V-J gene pairings in PRAID patients was restricted. In PRAID patients, the trend toward lower diversity and increased clonality reached statistical significance only for regulatory T cells.

The library was made by the immunoSEQ multiplex PCR assay. As for the original processing: Shannon entropy, which accounts for clonal size distribution, was used to quantify repertoire diversity. Clonotype distribution inequality was measured with the Gini-Simpson index (Simpson_1-D). As stored in TCRdb, this immuneACCESS dataset retains in-frame rearrangements with V and J assigned. A fraction of the clones does not appear; measured against another copy, unresolved V genes explain less than half of the discrepancy, and the remainder lacks a known reason. The V and J calls and clone size were taken over from that table, and D and trimming were inferred from the DNA. The sample table contains about 26,000 clones; only one count was recorded for around four fifths of them. The top ten clonotypes cover approximately 2.4% of the sample. The sample's time point label, decoded: before hematopoietic stem cell transplant. PRAID was marked by prominent immunodeficiency together with autoinflammation. Before TRB sequencing, T-cell subsets (conventional T cells, CD8+ T cells, regulatory T cells, T follicular helper cells) were sorted.

The CDR3 starts with the cysteine, ends with the phenylalanine, and has 13 residues. Only CDR3 DNA is held: 39 bases, read in frame from base 1. The germline V gene sets CDR1 to SQVTM and CDR2 to ANQGSEA. Here V drops 4 bases and J drops 3 bases, and the junction holds 5 bases not matched to any gene. A remark on this clone: The target of this receptor is not known. Base quality data are lacking; no much larger clone is found one base away.

This TCR was sampled from a human donor with POMP-related autoinflammation and immune dysregulation (PRAID). The rearrangement combines TRBV29-1 with TRBJ1-2, with 7 bases matching TRBD1. This material consisted of CD4+ T cells from PBMCs, taken before stem cell transplantation. The CDR3 reads as follows: CSVGTGSYYGYTF. The DNA reads TGCAGCGTTGGGACAGGTTCCTACTATGGCTACACCTTC. The variable domain in full, with residues beyond the CDR3 obtained from the reference TRBV29-1 and TRBJ1-2 genes, is SAVISQKPSRDICQRGTSLTIQCQVDSQVTMMFWYRQQPGQSLTLIATANQGSEATYESGFVIDKFPISRPNLTFSTLTVSNMSPEDSSIYLCSVGTGSYYGYTFGSGTRLTVV.